This entry concerns a single TCR beta chain. It has no known antigen specificity. Base qualities are missing; no much larger clone stands one base away. TCRbeta CDR3 regions were amplified from genomic DNA by means of the immunoSEQ Assay, a bias-controlled multiplex PCR. Per the source publication's procedure: Nucleated cell counts per sample were estimated from amplification of reference gene primers within the assay. To quantify the absolute abundance of each unique TCRbeta CDR3 rearrangement, sequence reads were collapsed and filtered. For each sample, productive Simpson clonality was calculated by taking the square root of Simpson's diversity index across productive rearrangements. The clones in this table, taken by TCRdb from immuneACCESS, are in-frame only. Not every clone is retained; where verified, under half of the shortfall comes from an unresolved V gene, and the cause of the rest is unknown. From that table come the V and J calls and clone size; the DNA was used to work out D and trimming. This sample holds over 100,000 clones; roughly 90% were observed only once. Approximately 19% of the sample is in the top ten clones.

Whole blood was collected in K2EDTA tubes by collaborating institutions according to the institutions' own protocols. Collaborator samples were shipped for TCRbeta analysis as frozen whole blood, isolated PBMCs, or DNA extracted from either sample type. From V the trimming removes 5 bases and from J it removes 0 bases, while the gene matches leave 7 bases of the junction unaccounted for. The germline V gene (reference sequence) sets CDR1 to LGHDT and CDR2 to YNNKEL. Its CDR3 holds 17 amino acids, cysteine through phenylalanine. Only the CDR3 portion is preserved as DNA: 51 bases, with reading frame beginning at the first base. The sample originates from a study of blood T cell repertoires in COVID-19 (dated by TCRdb to 2018 to 2020). The study in broad terms: Collaborator samples came from the United States, Italy and Spain and covered acute and convalescent phases of COVID-19. The material from the prospective study consisted of cDNA or gDNA derived from T cells, B-cell-depleted T cells, or PBMCs. Deeply sampled blood TCRbeta repertoires from subjects exposed to, actively infected with, or recovered from COVID-19 were included in the dataset. The repertoires were made available in a free public database intended to serve as a resource for research on the immune response to SARS-CoV-2. Samples were obtained from the ongoing ImmuneRACE study (first 160 participants) and from 1,254 subjects provided by 6 global collaborators. The sample metadata nearly always contained a de-identified subject ID, COVID-19 status, age in years and sex. Where HLA class I and class II types were available, the types were taken from metadata supplied by the sample provider, not from assay-based typing. Findings and caveats that apply to the study as a whole: How much clinical and demographic metadata was included differed by source and by participant, and the metadata was provided uncurated.

The sequence is built from TRBV3-1 (or the pseudogene TRBV3-2) and TRBJ1-6; TRBD1 fits 7 bases in the junction. The sequenced sample was peripheral blood. This sequence was found in a human donor with acute or convalescent COVID-19. The donor label of this sample is uncertain. The sequenced DNA: TGTGCCAGCAGCTGGGGACAGTTAAGCTCCTATAATTCACCCCTCCACTTT. Its protein reads: CASSWGQLSSYNSPLHF.